The sequence of this T cell receptor (beta chain) was determined in a study of Graves' ophthalmopathy and Graves' hyperthyroidism. Transcripts of RNA were the source for amplifying TCR beta CDR3 regions. First-round RT-PCR employed HTBI primers, with a second-round multiplex PCR after it. Using its own MiXCR run on the multiplex PCR reads, TCRdb lists one record per CDR3 protein. This table has some 240,000 distinct CDR3 sequences, approximately 42% appearing once. This CDR3 has 12 residues. Germline CDR1 reads SEHNR; CDR2 reads FQNEAQ (reference sequence). V lost 3 bases, J lost 5 bases, and 8 bases lay in between. PBMCs were density-gradient isolated from around 9.2 ml fresh blood.

The rearrangement links TRBV7-9 to TRBJ2-7; D ambiguous. Sequencing was performed on peripheral blood. The clonotype originates from an adult man with Graves' ophthalmopathy. CDR3 loop: CASSLTYNEQYF. The CDR3 region has the DNA TGTGCCAGCAGCTTGACTTACAACGAGCAGTACTTC.